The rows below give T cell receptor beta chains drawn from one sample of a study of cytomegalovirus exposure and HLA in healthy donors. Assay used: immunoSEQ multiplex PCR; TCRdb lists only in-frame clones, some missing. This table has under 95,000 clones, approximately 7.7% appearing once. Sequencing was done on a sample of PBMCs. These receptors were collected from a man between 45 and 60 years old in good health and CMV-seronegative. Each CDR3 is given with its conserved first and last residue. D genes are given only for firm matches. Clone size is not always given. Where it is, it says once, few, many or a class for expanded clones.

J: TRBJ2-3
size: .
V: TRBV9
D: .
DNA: TGTGCCAGCAGCCCGTCTGGGGGGGCCGGGGATACGCAGTATTTT
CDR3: CASSPSGGAGDTQYF

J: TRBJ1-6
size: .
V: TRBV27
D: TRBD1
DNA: TGTGCCAGCAGTTGGGGACAGAGTGATAATTCACCCCTCCACTTT
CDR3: CASSWGQSDNSPLHF

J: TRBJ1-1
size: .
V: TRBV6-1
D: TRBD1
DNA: TGTGCCAGCTACAGGGGAGACAGCGTGAACACTGAAGCTTTCTTT
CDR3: CASYRGDSVNTEAFF

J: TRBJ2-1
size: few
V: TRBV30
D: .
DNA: TGTGCCTGGGGGAGCGGGGGCAGGGGGGATGAGCAGTTCTTC
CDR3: CAWGSGGRGDEQFF

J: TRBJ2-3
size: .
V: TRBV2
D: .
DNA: TGTGCCAGCAGTGCTGGGGCTAGCGCAGATACGCAGTATTTT
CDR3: CASSAGASADTQYF

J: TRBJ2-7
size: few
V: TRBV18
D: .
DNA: TGTGCCAGCTCACCACCGAACAGGCAGAGCTCCTACGAGCAGTACTTC
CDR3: CASSPPNRQSSYEQYF

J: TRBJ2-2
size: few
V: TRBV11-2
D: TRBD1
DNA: TGTGCCAGCATCCCTTTTACAGGGGCGAACACCGGGGAGCTGTTTTTT
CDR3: CASIPFTGANTGELFF

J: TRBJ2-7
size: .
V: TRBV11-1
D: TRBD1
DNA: TGTGCCAGCAGCCTCGGACAGGGCTACTACGAGCAGTACTTC
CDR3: CASSLGQGYYEQYF

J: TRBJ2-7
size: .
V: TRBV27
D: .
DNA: TGTGCCAGCAGCAGGGTGGAAAGCTACGAGCAGTACTTC
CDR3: CASSRVESYEQYF

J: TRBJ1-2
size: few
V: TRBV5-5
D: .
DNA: TGTGCCAGCAGCGAAGACATTAACTATGGCTACACCTTC
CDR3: CASSEDINYGYTF

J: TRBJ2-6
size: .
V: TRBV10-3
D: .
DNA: TGTGCCATCACCAAATCCGGGGCCAACGTCCTGACTTTC
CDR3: CAITKSGANVLTF

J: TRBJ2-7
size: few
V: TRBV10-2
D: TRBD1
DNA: TGCGCCAGCGGACAGGGGGCCTACGAGCAGTACTTC
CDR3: CASGQGAYEQYF

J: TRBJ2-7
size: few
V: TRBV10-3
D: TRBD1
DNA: TGTGCCATCAGTGACTCGGGACAGGCCTACGAGCAGTACTTC
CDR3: CAISDSGQAYEQYF

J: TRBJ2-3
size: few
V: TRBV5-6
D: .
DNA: TGTGCCAGCAGCCTCGGGACATTTGGCCGCACAGATACGCAGTATTTT
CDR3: CASSLGTFGRTDTQYF

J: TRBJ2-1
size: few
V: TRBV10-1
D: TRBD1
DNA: TGCGCCAGCAGTGGGACAGGCGAGCAGTTCTTC
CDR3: CASSGTGEQFF